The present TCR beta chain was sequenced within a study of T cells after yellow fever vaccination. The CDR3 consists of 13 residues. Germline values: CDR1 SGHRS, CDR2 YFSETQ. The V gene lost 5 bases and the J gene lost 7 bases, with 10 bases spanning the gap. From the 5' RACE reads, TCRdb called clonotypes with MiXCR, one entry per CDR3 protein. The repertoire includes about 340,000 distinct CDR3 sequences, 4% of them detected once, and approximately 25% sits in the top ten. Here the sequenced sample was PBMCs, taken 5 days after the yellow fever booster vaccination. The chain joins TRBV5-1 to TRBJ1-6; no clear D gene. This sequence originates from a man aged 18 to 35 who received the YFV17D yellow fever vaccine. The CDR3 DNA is TGCGCCAGCAGACCGGCGGTAAATTCACCCCTCCACTTT. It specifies CASRPAVNSPLHF.